This TCR beta chain was retrieved from a study of neoadjuvant anti-PD-1 for oral cavity cancer. The V gene's germline CDR1 is MNHNS and CDR2 SASEGT. The J segment lost 8 bases and the V segment lost 8 bases, leaving 8 bases of the junction unmatched. This CDR3 spans 13 amino acids. Whole-study results and caveats: Only a few patients per response group were TCR-analyzed; validation needed.

As to this clone: The antigen is undetermined.

Patients had HPV-negative, locally advanced oral cavity squamous cell carcinoma. The assay was immunoSEQ multiplex PCR, and TCRdb's table has in-frame clones only and misses some. The data show some 15,000 clones, 55% to 70% seen once. The TCR sequence derives from a person aged 35-80 years with oral cavity squamous cell carcinoma. The sample consisted of PBMCs, taken before nivolumab (anti-PD-1) treatment. The gene calls are TRBV6-1 and TRBJ2-1; 8 positions match TRBD2. The CDR3 bases are TGTGCCAGCGAGTCAGCGGGAGTTTATGAGCAGTTCTTC. This sequence encodes CASESAGVYEQFF.